These T cell receptor beta chains were read from a single sample in a study of response to subunit inactivated influenza vaccine. MiXCR was run by TCRdb on the RT-PCR reads, yielding one entry per CDR3 protein. Here the sample spans hundreds of thousands of distinct CDR3 sequences, around 18% being singletons. This sample comprised PBMCs from blood, obtained 5 to 6 days after vaccination. The receptors were gathered from a man aged 50-60 years who received an inactivated influenza vaccine. The CDR3 runs from the conserved cysteine through the conserved F or W.

TRBV28,TRBJ2-7,CASSGRYPYEQYF
TRBV20-1,TRBJ1-6,CSARVGQRNSPLHF
TRBV29-1,TRBJ2-5,CSVDWSLGAQYF
TRBV29-1,TRBJ2-1,CSVVDTSSYNEQFF
TRBV20-1,TRBJ1-6,CSARGPLSSYNSPLHF
TRBV29-1,TRBJ1-2,CSVEGAGGRGYTF
TRBV28,TRBJ1-6,CASSFRDRGVVSPLHF
TRBV7-8,TRBJ1-2,CASSLAEGNGYTF
TRBV12-3/TRBV12-4,TRBJ2-6,CASRKGEVGANVLTF
TRBV20-1,TRBJ2-2,CSARKTGATGELFF
TRBV27,TRBJ2-1,CASRTWGKLEQFF
TRBV7-7,TRBJ1-4,CASSLRQGVALILFF
TRBV3-1,TRBJ1-5,CASSQGPAGYQPQHF
TRBV20-1,TRBJ1-2,CSARAREWGQRPTDNYGYTF
TRBV7-2,TRBJ2-5,CASSLGIETQYF
TRBV12-3/TRBV12-4,TRBJ1-4,CASSVRSRDEKLFF
TRBV9,TRBJ2-7,CASSVGLEVGEQYF
TRBV6-2/TRBV6-3,TRBJ1-2,CASSTQVQAYGYTF
TRBV2,TRBJ2-4,CASRRDGKNIQYF
TRBV24-1,TRBJ2-1,CATGGTTFEQFF
TRBV6-2/TRBV6-3,TRBJ1-1,CASSYHAIRGVGTEAFF
TRBV4-1,TRBJ2-2,CASSQDRGGELFF
TRBV12-3/TRBV12-4,TRBJ2-1,CASSLLNAGTYNEQFF
TRBV25-1,TRBJ2-1,CASRAGRVNEQFF
TRBV28,TRBJ2-2,CASSWGTRGPNMAGELFF
TRBV7-2,TRBJ1-5,CASSLIHGDQPQHF
TRBV10-1,TRBJ2-2,CASSGGWSANGELFF
TRBV28,TRBJ1-6,CASSLPGWNSPLHF
TRBV6-2/TRBV6-3,TRBJ2-4,CASSYGGRETNIQYF
TRBV20-1,TRBJ2-3,CSATSGSPDTQYF
TRBV11-2,TRBJ1-4,CASSPSDEKLFF
TRBV15,TRBJ2-2,CATSPAGTGLTGELFF
TRBV20-1,TRBJ1-5,CSARPTGGVDQPQHF
TRBV20-1,TRBJ2-7,CSAPGLAGGPRGEQYF
TRBV7-2,TRBJ2-5,CASSFIAGVGTQYF
TRBV7-9,TRBJ2-2,CASSLDGTTNTGELFF
TRBV2,TRBJ2-1,CASGLESYNEQFF
TRBV20-1,TRBJ2-7,CSARGGQPLYEQYF
TRBV20-1,TRBJ2-3,CSASFWSTDTQYF
TRBV12-3/TRBV12-4,TRBJ1-6,CASSGTGVRSPLHF
TRBV5-5,TRBJ2-2,CVSSPGTGSNGELFF
TRBV20-1,TRBJ2-3,CSARVGPDTQYF
TRBV5-6,NA,CASSLLEETQFF
TRBV4-3,TRBJ2-3,CASSQGLQTTTDTQYF
TRBV4-1,TRBJ1-3,CASSQPPGSLSGNTIYF
TRBV5-1,TRBJ2-1,CASSFFGGAENEQFF
TRBV5-1,TRBJ1-1,CASSTWTATNTEAFF
TRBV6-2/TRBV6-3,TRBJ2-7,CASKTGETYEQYF
TRBV29-1,TRBJ1-1,CSVEDLRGTEAFF
TRBV20-1,TRBJ2-5,CSARGDVTKRETQYF